This T cell receptor beta chain was obtained from a study of regulatory T cells in long-lasting Graves disease. The sample holds many counts of this clonotype. Its antigen is undetermined. Germline CDR1 and CDR2: MDHEN and SYDVKM. Germline trimming cut 5 bases from V and 1 base from J; bases unmatched to any gene: 7. The CDR3 spans 17 residues. Study-wide points: Persistent Graves' patients had lower TCR diversity than newly diagnosed ones.

According to the study, TCR beta libraries were built with iRepertoire HTBI primers and CDR3-region Arm-PCR. TCRdb re-analysed the multiplex PCR reads in MiXCR, keeping a single row per CDR3 protein. The data contain approximately 300,000 distinct CDR3 sequences, about 18% of them seen just once; the ten biggest clones take up more than 30%. Time point meaning: newly diagnosed GD, antithyroid drugs for less than 3 months. Preparation of the TCR library used RNA extracted from PBMCs. All patients originated from an endocrinology department located in Xi'an, China. Sequencing used peripheral blood mononuclear cells (PBMCs), obtained at new diagnosis, from a patient treated with antithyroid drugs. The clonotype was recovered from a female donor with Graves disease. J is TRBJ2-3 and V is TRBV28; 12 bases align to TRBD2. This CDR3 is CASSILAGGIGTDTQYF. In DNA, the CDR3 is TGTGCCAGCAGTATCCTAGCGGGAGGGATAGGCACAGATACGCAGTATTTT.